This entry lists 2 T cell receptor beta chains sequenced from one sample in a study of blood T cells in healthy people across ages. Using a J-beta primer mix together with a sample-barcoded 5' primer, a second PCR was run for about 6 to 12 cycles. TCRdb re-called the 5' RACE reads through MiXCR, storing one row per CDR3 protein. The sample holds 650,000 to 900,000 distinct CDR3 sequences, roughly 60% seen once. The sequenced sample was blood. The receptor set was obtained from a man aged 30 to 39 in good health.

The chain carries TRBV7-8 and TRBJ1-1; no clear D gene. Germline CDR1 is SGHVS and CDR2 is FQNEAQ. V lost 2 bases and J lost 4, with 11 bases in between. CDR3 length: 14 amino acids. CDR3: CASSLRSLGTEAFF. The CDR3 DNA is TGTGCCAGCAGCTTACGGTCTTTGGGCACTGAAGCTTTCTTT.

V and J are TRBV4-2 and TRBJ2-3; D call uncertain. The germline gives CDR1 LGHNA, CDR2 YNFKEQ. Trimming pared 3 bases from V and 3 bases from J, leaving 19 bases between. This CDR3 is 17 amino acids long. The CDR3 coding sequence is TGTGCCAGCAGCCAGCAACTACAAGGTGTGGGAACAGATACGCAGTATTTT. As protein: CASSQQLQGVGTDTQYF.